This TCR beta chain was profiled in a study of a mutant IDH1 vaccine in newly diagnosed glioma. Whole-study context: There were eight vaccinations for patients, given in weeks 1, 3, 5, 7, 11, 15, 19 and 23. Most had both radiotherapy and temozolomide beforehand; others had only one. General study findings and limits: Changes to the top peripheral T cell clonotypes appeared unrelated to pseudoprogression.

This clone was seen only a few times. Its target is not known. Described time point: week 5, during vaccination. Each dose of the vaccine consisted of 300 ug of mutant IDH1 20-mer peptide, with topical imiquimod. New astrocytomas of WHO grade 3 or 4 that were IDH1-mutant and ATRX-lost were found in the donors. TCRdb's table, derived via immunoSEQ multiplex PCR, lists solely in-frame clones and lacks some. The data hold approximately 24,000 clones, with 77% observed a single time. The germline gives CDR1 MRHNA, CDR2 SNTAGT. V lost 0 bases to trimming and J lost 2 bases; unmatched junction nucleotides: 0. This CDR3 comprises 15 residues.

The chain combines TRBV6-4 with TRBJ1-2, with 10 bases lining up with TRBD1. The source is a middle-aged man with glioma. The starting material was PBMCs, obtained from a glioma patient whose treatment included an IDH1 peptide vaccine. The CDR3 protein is CASSDSDRGNYGYTF. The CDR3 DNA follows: TGTGCCAGCAGTGACTCGGACAGGGGGAACTATGGCTACACCTTC.